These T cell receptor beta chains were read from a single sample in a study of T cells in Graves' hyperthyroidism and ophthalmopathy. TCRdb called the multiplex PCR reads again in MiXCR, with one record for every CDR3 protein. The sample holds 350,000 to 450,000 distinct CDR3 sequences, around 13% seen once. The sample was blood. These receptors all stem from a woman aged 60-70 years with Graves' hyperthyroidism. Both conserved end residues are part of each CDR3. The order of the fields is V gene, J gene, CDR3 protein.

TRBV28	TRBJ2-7	CASRSGAGFLEQYF
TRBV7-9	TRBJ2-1	CASSPRVRLAGGRNEQFF
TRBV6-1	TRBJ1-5	CASSIGQQNQPQHF
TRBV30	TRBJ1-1	CAWSRPNTEAFF
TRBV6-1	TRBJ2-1	CASSGRDRGFHEQFF
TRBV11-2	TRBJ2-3	CASSRLTDTQYF
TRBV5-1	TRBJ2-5	CASSLLGLGRETQYF
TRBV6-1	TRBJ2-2	CASSSLRGGELFF
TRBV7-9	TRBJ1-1	CASSPVGTGNTEAFF
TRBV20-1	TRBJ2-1	CSARDQGASYNEQFF
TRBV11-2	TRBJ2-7	CASSPVGPYEQYF
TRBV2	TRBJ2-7	CASSEGQGPFEQYF
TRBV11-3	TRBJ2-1	CASSFGQGWNEQFF
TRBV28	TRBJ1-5	CASSSLFVNRDSNQPQHF
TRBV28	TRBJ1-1	CASSWDRGPMNTEAFF
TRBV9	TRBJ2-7	CASSRGATYEQYF
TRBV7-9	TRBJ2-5	CASSARGQETQYF
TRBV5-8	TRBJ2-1	CASSKGDRAGNEQFF
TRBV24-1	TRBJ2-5	CATSYRPTQETQYF